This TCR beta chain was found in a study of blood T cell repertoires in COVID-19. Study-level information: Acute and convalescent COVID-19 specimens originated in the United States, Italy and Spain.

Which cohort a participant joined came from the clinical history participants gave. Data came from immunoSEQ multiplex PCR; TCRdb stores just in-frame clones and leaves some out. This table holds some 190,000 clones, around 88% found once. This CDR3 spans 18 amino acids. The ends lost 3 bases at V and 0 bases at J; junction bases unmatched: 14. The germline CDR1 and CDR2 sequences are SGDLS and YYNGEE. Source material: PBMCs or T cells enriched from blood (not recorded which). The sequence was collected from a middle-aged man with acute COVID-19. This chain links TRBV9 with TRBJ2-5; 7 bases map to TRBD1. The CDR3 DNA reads TGTGCCAGCAGCGGGCCGGGACAGCAATTTCCGTACCAAGAGACCCAGTACTTC. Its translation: CASSGPGQQFPYQETQYF.